This TCR beta chain was captured in a study of cytomegalovirus exposure and HLA in healthy donors. Study-wide points: The listing of roughly 160 TCR beta chains classed them as cytomegalovirus-associated. Specificity for CMV antigens was confirmed in vitro for a few of the CMV-associated chains. The majority of TCR sequences were rare, yet some public TCRs appeared in many donors.

There are 18 residues in the CDR3. J was trimmed by 3 bases and V by 3 bases; bases with no gene match: 13. The germline gives CDR1 SNHLY, CDR2 FYNNEI. For this clone: Antigen: not known.

Profiling relied on immunoSEQ multiplex PCR, and the TCRdb table lists in-frame clones only, not all of them. This sample carries 180,000 or so clones, around 80% of them seen once, and the ten largest clones take about an eighth. This chain links TRBV2 with TRBJ1-5; 8 bases agree with TRBD1. The receptor was derived from a woman aged 25 to 39 in good health and CMV-seropositive. The sequencing input was PBMCs. CDR3 amino acids: CASSELLTGADFNQPQHF. The CDR3 coding sequence is TGTGCCAGCAGTGAGTTGCTGACAGGGGCCGACTTCAATCAGCCCCAGCATTTT.